This T cell receptor beta chain is drawn from a study of T cells after posttransplantation cyclophosphamide. Controls had myeloablative marrow grafts with methotrexate and calcineurin inhibitor, sampled at 1 year. In its sample, this clone was seen once. CDR1 LGHNA and CDR2 YNFKEQ come from the germline V gene. V shed 4 bases and J shed 7 bases, with 11 bases lying between them. This CDR3 spans 13 amino acids. Repertoires were generated with immunoSEQ multiplex PCR, while TCRdb's copy carries only in-frame clones and drops some. In the table there are some 16,000 clones, 85% of which are singletons. The sample here was PBMCs, taken after allogeneic stem cell transplant with calcineurin inhibitor and methotrexate. The origin of this receptor is a female patient in her late teens or twenties who received an allogeneic stem cell transplant from an unrelated donor, was CMV-positive, and had acute and chronic GVHD. The graft donor may account for some of the T cells. The V gene is TRBV4-2, the J gene TRBJ2-1; D is uncertain. CDR3 amino acids: CASSPYHLNEQFF. As DNA, the CDR3 is TGTGCCAGCAGCCCCTATCACTTGAATGAGCAGTTCTTC.